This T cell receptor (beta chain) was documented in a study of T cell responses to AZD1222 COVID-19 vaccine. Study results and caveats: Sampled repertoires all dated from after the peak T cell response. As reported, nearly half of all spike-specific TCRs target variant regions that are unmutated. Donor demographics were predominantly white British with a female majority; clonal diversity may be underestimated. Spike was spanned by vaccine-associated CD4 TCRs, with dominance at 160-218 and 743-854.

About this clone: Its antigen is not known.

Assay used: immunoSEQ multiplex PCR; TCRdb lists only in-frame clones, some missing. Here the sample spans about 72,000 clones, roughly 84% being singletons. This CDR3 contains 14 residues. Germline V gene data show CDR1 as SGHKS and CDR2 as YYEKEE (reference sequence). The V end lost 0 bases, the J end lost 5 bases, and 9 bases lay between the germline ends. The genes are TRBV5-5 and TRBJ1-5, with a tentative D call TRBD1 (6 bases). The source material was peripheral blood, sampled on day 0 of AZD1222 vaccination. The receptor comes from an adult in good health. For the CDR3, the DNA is TGTGCCAGCAGCTTGGAGGGGGTCTATCAGCCCCAGCATTTT. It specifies CASSLEGVYQPQHF.